Described below is a single T cell receptor beta chain sequence and its context. The antigen is not known. Germline V gene data show CDR1 as SEHNR and CDR2 as FQNEAQ (reference sequence). The CDR3 extends over 12 amino acids. Trimming cost V 3 bases and J 16 bases, with 16 bases left between them. This sample stems from a study of T cell responses to AZD1222 COVID-19 vaccine. Study results and caveats: Donors in the cohort were predominantly white British and more often female, and clonal diversity was possibly underestimated. Researchers report vaccine-associated CD4 TCRs spanning spike, with dominance at 160-218 and 743-854. Epitopes outside B.1.351 and B.1.1.7 mutated regions reportedly drew nearly half of spike TCRs. Spike-specific TCR depth and breadth grew after two AZD1222 doses.

The data were produced by immunoSEQ multiplex PCR, yet TCRdb's version contains in-frame clones alone and is incomplete. The sample includes about 100,000 clones, around nine tenths of them seen just once. This specimen was peripheral blood, taken 28 days after the second dose of the MenACWY control vaccine. This receptor was identified in an adult who received the MenACWY meningococcal vaccine as a control. The rearrangement uses TRBV7-9 and TRBJ2-1; TRBD2 is a possible D gene (6 bases). The CDR3 DNA follows: TGTGCCAGCAGCTTGGGGCGGGGAATGGAATTCTTC. Amino acid sequence: CASSLGRGMEFF.